This T cell receptor (beta chain) was sequenced during a study of T-cell memory formation after mild COVID-19. Whole-study results and caveats: Researchers found some responding clones in pre-infection memory, a sign that cross-reactive memory joined. Contracting clones localized mainly to CM and EM when CD4+ and mainly to EMRA when CD8+. The authors left the SARS-CoV-2 specificity of second-wave clones peaking on day 37 unconfirmed.

CDR1 is SGHDN, CDR2 FVKESK, per germline. The V end was cut by 2 bases, the J end by 5 bases, with 13 bases between. The CDR3 covers 14 residues. TCRdb redid the calling of the 5' RACE reads with MiXCR, one entry per CDR3 protein. The data contain 150,000 to 200,000 distinct CDR3 sequences, about 20% of them singletons. This clonotype was recorded a few times. Its matching antigen is unknown. The J gene is TRBJ2-7, the V gene TRBV14; TRBD2 might be the D (5 bases). This receptor was taken from an adult woman who had mild COVID-19 (a few samples of this study predate the infection). Cell type and time point are not known. The sequencing sample was made of PBMCs or a T cell subset sorted from them (not recorded which). The CDR3 coding sequence is TGTGCCAGCAGCCAACTAGCCTCGGACGACGAGCAGTACTTC. It yields the protein CASSQLASDDEQYF.